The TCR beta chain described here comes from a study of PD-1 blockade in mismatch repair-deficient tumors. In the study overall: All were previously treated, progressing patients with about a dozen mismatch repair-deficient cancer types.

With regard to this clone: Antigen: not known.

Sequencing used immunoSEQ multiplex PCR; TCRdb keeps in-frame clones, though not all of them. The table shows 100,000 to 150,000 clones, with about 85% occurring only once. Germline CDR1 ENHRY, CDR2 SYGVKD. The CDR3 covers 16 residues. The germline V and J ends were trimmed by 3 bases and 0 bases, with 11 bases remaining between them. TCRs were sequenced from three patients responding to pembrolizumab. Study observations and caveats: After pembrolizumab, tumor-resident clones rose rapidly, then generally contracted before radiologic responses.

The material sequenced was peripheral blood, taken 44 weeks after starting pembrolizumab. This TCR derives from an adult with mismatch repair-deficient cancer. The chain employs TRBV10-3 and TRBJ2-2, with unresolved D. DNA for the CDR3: TGTGCCATCAGTGATCCCTTCCGCGCGAACACCGGGGAGCTGTTTTTT. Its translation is CAISDPFRANTGELFF.